Listed below are T cell receptor beta chains from one sample, sequenced in a study of cytomegalovirus exposure and HLA in healthy donors. Sequenced by immunoSEQ multiplex PCR; TCRdb stores in-frame clones only, minus some. The data hold 150,000 to 200,000 clones, with roughly nine tenths observed a single time. The specimen was PBMCs. These receptors were obtained from a man aged 30 to 39 in good health and CMV-seropositive. Both conserved end residues are part of each CDR3. For some rows the clone size is stated as once, few or many, or as a class when expanded; others skip it.

CDR3aa: CASSSGEGGKNIQYF; j_gene: TRBJ2-4; v_gene: TRBV28; abundance: .
CDR3aa: CASSVEDGEQFF; j_gene: TRBJ2-1; v_gene: TRBV4-1; abundance: few
CDR3aa: CASSRDGKQETQYF; j_gene: TRBJ2-5; v_gene: TRBV5-1; abundance: .
CDR3aa: CASSPERGGRRIYYEQYF; j_gene: TRBJ2-7; v_gene: TRBV27; abundance: .
CDR3aa: CASSPGGDWDTEAFF; j_gene: TRBJ1-1; v_gene: TRBV7-3; abundance: .
CDR3aa: CASSQVAGATEAFF; j_gene: TRBJ1-1; v_gene: TRBV4-1; abundance: .
CDR3aa: CASSESAAPVTQYF; j_gene: TRBJ2-5; v_gene: TRBV6-1; abundance: .
CDR3aa: CASSYVRADTQYF; j_gene: TRBJ2-3; v_gene: TRBV6-5; abundance: .
CDR3aa: CASRVMGTGAVGEQYF; j_gene: TRBJ2-7; v_gene: TRBV6-6; abundance: .
CDR3aa: CASSLAPGLAGSANTGELFF; j_gene: TRBJ2-2; v_gene: TRBV5-1; abundance: .
CDR3aa: CASSLDGQGQGYGYTF; j_gene: TRBJ1-2; v_gene: TRBV5-1; abundance: .
CDR3aa: CASSSDKFYTGELFF; j_gene: TRBJ2-2; v_gene: TRBV7-9; abundance: .
CDR3aa: CASSPDLGDTEAFF; j_gene: TRBJ1-1; v_gene: TRBV7-9; abundance: few
CDR3aa: CASSPLAVRGSDEQFF; j_gene: TRBJ2-1; v_gene: TRBV7-3; abundance: .
CDR3aa: CASSLRLSGANVLTF; j_gene: TRBJ2-6; v_gene: TRBV28; abundance: .
CDR3aa: CASGPGAPYNEQFF; j_gene: TRBJ2-1; v_gene: TRBV7-2; abundance: .
CDR3aa: CASSLSWGVRTGELFF; j_gene: TRBJ2-2; v_gene: TRBV11-2; abundance: .
CDR3aa: CASSYSPVGENIQYF; j_gene: TRBJ2-4; v_gene: TRBV6-6; abundance: .
CDR3aa: CASSQVPGNRNQPQHF; j_gene: TRBJ1-5; v_gene: TRBV4-1; abundance: .
CDR3aa: CASSWDSLSTYGYTF; j_gene: TRBJ1-2; v_gene: TRBV9; abundance: .
CDR3aa: CASSPYLRGNQPQHF; j_gene: TRBJ1-5; v_gene: TRBV4-2; abundance: .
CDR3aa: CASIVSLGGGYEQYF; j_gene: TRBJ2-7; v_gene: TRBV28; abundance: .
CDR3aa: CASSGWGRSSGNTIYF; j_gene: TRBJ1-3; v_gene: TRBV9; abundance: .
CDR3aa: CASSEGGGGPYNEQFF; j_gene: TRBJ2-1; v_gene: TRBV25-1; abundance: .
CDR3aa: CASSYAGRTGLSYTF; j_gene: TRBJ1-2; v_gene: TRBV6-6; abundance: .
CDR3aa: CASSLGRGGNNEQFF; j_gene: TRBJ2-1; v_gene: TRBV7-7; abundance: .
CDR3aa: CASSQEYGNTEAFF; j_gene: TRBJ1-1; v_gene: TRBV4-2; abundance: .
CDR3aa: CASSQGGTSGSYEQYF; j_gene: TRBJ2-7; v_gene: TRBV5-1; abundance: .
CDR3aa: CASSLLGGEYEQYF; j_gene: TRBJ2-7; v_gene: TRBV7-2; abundance: .
CDR3aa: CSVEFSGETQYF; j_gene: TRBJ2-5; v_gene: TRBV29-1; abundance: .
CDR3aa: CASNARGVDNSPLHF; j_gene: TRBJ1-6; v_gene: TRBV6-6; abundance: once
CDR3aa: CASSTRLAGASYNEQFF; j_gene: TRBJ2-1; v_gene: TRBV7-7; abundance: .
CDR3aa: CASKENRGHQPQHF; j_gene: TRBJ1-5; v_gene: TRBV10-1; abundance: .